These 24 T cell receptor beta chains originate from one sample sequenced in a study of beta chain features in type 1 diabetes (dated by TCRdb to the late 2010s). The receptor library was made with the immunoSEQ multiplex PCR assay. The entire isolated RNA was reverse transcribed using the High Capacity cDNA Reverse Transcription Kit, and thus expressed TCRB transcripts were sequenced. Held by TCRdb, this immuneACCESS table contains in-frame sequences only and omits some clones. Under half of the omission traces to an unresolved V gene where checked; the cause of the rest is unknown. The table for this sample lists under 400,000 clones; less than 15% of them were counted only once. The ten largest account for under 8.5% of the sample. Sequenced sample: central memory CD4+ T cells from blood. All receptors come from a man aged 30 to 39 in good health.

This clone was detected only a few times. A read error may produce the germline difference seen at one junction end. The chain recombines TRBV2 with TRBJ2-1; tentatively, D is TRBD2 (6 bases). The germline CDR1 and CDR2 sequences are SNHLY and FYNNEI. The CDR3 is made up of 13 amino acids. The CDR3: CASSGDSNNEQFF. As DNA, the CDR3 is TGTGCCAGCAGTGGGGACTCCAACAATGAGCAGTTCTTC.

The J gene is TRBJ1-6, the V gene TRBV30, with TRBD1 as a possible D gene (5 bases). Trimming took 3 bases from V and 8 from J, leaving 14 bases between them. CDR1 is GTSNPN and CDR2 is SVGIG in the germline V gene (reference sequence). The CDR3 is 14 amino acids. The CDR3 reads CAWRRRQGYSPLHF. DNA of the CDR3: TGTGCCTGGAGACGAAGGCAGGGATATTCACCCCTCCACTTT.

J is TRBJ2-5 and V is TRBV29-1, with 8 bases fitting TRBD2. This CDR3 has 14 amino acids. CDR1 is SQVTM and CDR2 is ANQGSEA in the germline V gene. J lost 5 bases, V lost 1 base, and 6 bases had no gene match. The DNA of the CDR3 is TGCAGCGTTGAAGGTCAGCGGGGGATGGAGACCCAGTACTTC. Encoded protein: CSVEGQRGMETQYF.

The sample holds a few counts of this clone. Different DNA sequences within this sample yield the same CDR3. The chain is built from TRBV14 and TRBJ1-6; 10 nucleotides match TRBD1. V shed 3 bases and J 7 bases; nucleotides not matched to a gene: 0. CDR1 and CDR2 (germline): SGHDN, FVKESK. The CDR3 has 14 amino acids. In DNA form, the CDR3 reads TGTGCCAGCAGCCAGGACAGGGGGAATTCACCCCTCCACTTT. This sequence encodes CASSQDRGNSPLHF.

This clone has a handful of counts. The genes are TRBV27 and TRBJ1-6, with D uncertain. Deletions cut 2 bases from V and 6 bases from J, with 2 bases between. Germline-derived CDR1 and CDR2 are MNHEY and SMNVEV (reference sequence). CDR3 length: 12 residues. CDR3 coding DNA: TGTGCCAGCAGTTTACCTAATTCACCCCTCCACTTT. Translating it yields CASSLPNSPLHF.

This clone appeared a few times. The rearrangement uses TRBV4-3 and TRBJ1-2; a possible D gene is TRBD1 (6 bases). In germline, CDR1 is LGHNA, CDR2 YSLEER. Trimming stripped 4 bases from V and 2 bases from J, with 11 bases between. This CDR3 comprises 14 residues. CDR3 amino acids: CASSLRGPNYGYTF. In DNA, the CDR3 is TGCGCCAGCAGCCTCAGGGGTCCGAACTATGGCTACACCTTC.

The rearrangement links TRBV5-1 to TRBJ2-1; 11 bases align to TRBD2. Germline assignment: CDR1 SGHRS and CDR2 YFSETQ. The CDR3 runs 17 residues. Losses at the gene ends were 0 bases for V and 5 bases for J; bases not matched to a gene: 7. CDR3 nucleotide sequence: TGCGCCAGCAGCTTGGGTTTACGGACTAGCGGGCACAATGAGCAGTTCTTC. Translating it yields CASSLGLRTSGHNEQFF.

V usage is TRBV5-6 and J usage is TRBJ2-3; 12 bases are shared with TRBD2. The junction had 2 bases not matched to a gene; V was cut back by 4 bases and J by 5 bases. This CDR3 is 14 amino acids long. Germline loops: CDR1 SGHDT, CDR2 YYEEEE. This chain's CDR3 is CASSATSGRDTQYF. The DNA for the CDR3 is TGTGCCAGCAGCGCGACTAGCGGGAGAGATACGCAGTATTTT.

V and J are TRBV6-6 and TRBJ2-7; 7 nucleotides agree with TRBD1. The J segment lost 3 bases and the V segment lost 5 bases, leaving 7 bases of the junction unmatched. The germline V gene has CDR1 MNHNY and CDR2 SVGAGI (reference sequence). This CDR3 is 14 amino acids long. CDR3: CASSPRGQDYEQYV. CDR3 coding DNA: TGTGCCAGCAGTCCAAGAGGACAGGACTACGAGCAGTACGTC.

The J gene is TRBJ2-5, the V gene TRBV4-3; D is possibly TRBD1 or TRBD2 (5 bases each). This CDR3 has 15 residues. Germline V gene data show CDR1 as LGHNA and CDR2 as YSLEER. The V and J ends lost 0 bases and 5 bases respectively, with 13 bases between them. Here the CDR3 DNA reads TGCGCCAGCAGCCAAGATCACAGGCCGGGGGAGACCCAGTACTTC. It codes for CASSQDHRPGETQYF.

V gene TRBV6-1 combines with J gene TRBJ2-1; D not resolved. CDR1 MNHNS and CDR2 SASEGT come from the germline V gene. The CDR3 loop spans 14 amino acids. V dropped 6 bases and J dropped 9 bases, with 18 bases sitting between them. This CDR3 reads CASRASLQSGEQFF. The CDR3 DNA sequence: TGTGCCAGCAGGGCAAGTCTTCAGTCCGGTGAGCAGTTCTTC.

In this sample, this clone turned up a few times. The rearrangement links TRBV4-3 to TRBJ1-2, with D perhaps TRBD1 (5 bases). The CDR3 is 14 residues long. The germline gives CDR1 LGHNA, CDR2 YSLEER. V lost 1 base and J lost 5, with 11 bases in between. The CDR3 DNA reads TGCGCCAGCAGCCAAGTCGGGGGTTCTTATGGCTACACCTTC. Translated, it gives CASSQVGGSYGYTF.

This clone showed up just a few times. This rearrangement joins TRBV7-9 to TRBJ1-1, with D hard to call. V was shortened by 5 bases and J by 1 base, with 11 bases between the two germline ends. CDR3 size: 14 residues. CDR1 SEHNR and CDR2 FQNEAQ come from the germline V gene (reference sequence). The CDR3 coding sequence is TGTGCCAGCAGCGGGTTGGTAGGGAACACTGAAGCTTTCTTT. Translated, it gives CASSGLVGNTEAFF.

In its sample, this clone was seen a few times. The chain uses TRBV6-1 and TRBJ2-7; D is unclear. The CDR3 loop spans 13 amino acids. Germline-derived CDR1 and CDR2 are MNHNS and SASEGT. Trimming took 6 bases from V and 3 from J, leaving 12 bases between them. Written as DNA, the CDR3 is TGTGCCAGCAGCTTAGGCGGCTTCTACGAGCAGTACTTC. Translated: CASSLGGFYEQYF.

The rearrangement links TRBV6-1 to TRBJ2-5, with D perhaps matching TRBD1 or TRBD2 (6 bases each). The CDR3 covers 13 residues. Germline V CDR1 and CDR2: MNHNS, SASEGT. Trimming removed 3 bases from V and 5 bases from J, with 10 bases in between. CDR3 residues: CASSDRRGETQYF. The CDR3 DNA sequence: TGTGCCAGCAGTGACCGGAGGGGGGAGACCCAGTACTTC.

This clone came up a few times. This CDR3 is also generated by other DNA sequences in the sample. V gene TRBV27 combines with J gene TRBJ1-5; D perhaps matches TRBD1 (5 bases). The CDR3 loop spans 15 amino acids. Looked up from germline, CDR1 is MNHEY and CDR2 is SMNVEV (reference sequence). With 3 bases removed from V and 2 bases from J, the gap between germline ends came to 11 bases. The CDR3 sequence is CASSLSQGRNQPQHF. The CDR3 DNA reads TGTGCCAGCAGTTTGTCTCAGGGCCGCAATCAGCCCCAGCATTTT.

There are a few counts of this clone. The chain uses TRBV19 and TRBJ2-3, with D perhaps TRBD2 (6 bases). V lost 5 bases to trimming and J lost 0 bases, with 15 bases between them. The germline V gene has CDR1 LNHDA and CDR2 SQIVND (reference sequence). This CDR3 is built from 16 residues. The chain's CDR3 is CASSFIGSSSTDTQYF. The CDR3 DNA follows: TGTGCCAGTAGTTTCATCGGGAGTTCTAGCACAGATACGCAGTATTTT. The full variable domain, completed using reference TRBV19 and TRBJ2-3, is DGGITQSPKYLFRKEGQNVTLSCEQNLNHDAMYWYRQDPGQGLRLIYYSQIVNDFQKGDIAEGYSVSREKKESFPLTVTSAQKNPTAFYLCASSFIGSSSTDTQYFGPGTRLTVL.

The V call is TRBV15, the J call TRBJ2-3; perhaps TRBD2 as D (6 bases). V lost 3 bases and J 0 bases, leaving 22 bases between the germline ends. CDR3 length: 19 residues. Germline-derived CDR1 and CDR2 are LNHNV and YYDKDF (reference sequence). The DNA of the CDR3 is TGTGCCACCAGCAGGGTACCTTTCGGGAGATTCCTTAGCACAGATACGCAGTATTTT. Translating it yields CATSRVPFGRFLSTDTQYF. The full variable domain, in which reference TRBV15 and TRBJ2-3 provide the parts outside the CDR3, is DAMVIQNPRYQVTQFGKPVTLSCSQTLNHNVMYWYQQKSSQAPKLLFHYYDKDFNNEADTPDNFQSRRPNTSFCFLDIRSPGLGDTAMYLCATSRVPFGRFLSTDTQYFGPGTRLTVL.

V gene TRBV9 combines with J gene TRBJ2-7; D tentatively reads TRBD1 or TRBD2 (5 bases each). CDR1 SGDLS and CDR2 YYNGEE come from the germline V gene. V was cut by 4 bases and J by 2 bases, with 19 bases left in between. The CDR3 length is 16 residues. This CDR3 is CASSPRLLGETYEQYF. DNA of the CDR3: TGTGCCAGCAGCCCACGCCTTCTAGGGGAGACCTACGAGCAGTACTTC.

This clone has more than one count but fewer than ten. V is TRBV11-2 and J is TRBJ2-3; D is ambiguous. Trimming removed 0 bases at V and 3 bases at J, with 10 bases between. Germline V gene lookup returns CDR1 SGHAT and CDR2 FQNNGV. This CDR3 is built from 15 residues. The DNA of the CDR3 is TGTGCCAGCAGCTTAGATGGAGCCCGGACAGATACGCAGTATTTT. Amino acids: CASSLDGARTDTQYF.

The chain is built from TRBV14 and TRBJ2-2, with D tentatively TRBD1 or TRBD2 (5 bases each). V was pared by 1 base and J by 4 bases, with 10 bases between. The CDR3 has 15 residues. The V gene's germline CDR1 is SGHDN and CDR2 FVKESK. The CDR3 here is CASSQGQGPTGELFF. CDR3 coding DNA: TGTGCCAGCAGCCAAGGTCAGGGACCCACCGGGGAGCTGTTTTTT.

The V and J genes are TRBV5-1 and TRBJ1-2; 8 nucleotides agree with TRBD1. Trimming cost V 5 bases and J 4 bases; bases outside gene matches: 10. Per germline, CDR1 SGHRS and CDR2 YFSETQ. The CDR3 runs to 15 residues. CDR3 amino acids: CASRKSTGEVYGYTF. In DNA form, the CDR3 reads TGCGCCAGCAGAAAATCGACAGGGGAGGTCTATGGCTACACCTTC. The full variable domain, with the rest looked up from reference TRBV5-1 and TRBJ1-2, is KAGVTQTPRYLIKTRGQQVTLSCSPISGHRSVSWYQQTPGQGLQFLFEYFSETQRNKGNFPGRFSGRQFSNSRSEMNVSTLELGDSALYLCASRKSTGEVYGYTFGSGTRLTVV.

This clone was seen many times. The same CDR3 can be traced to other DNA sequences in this sample. This chain uses TRBV2 with TRBJ2-5; D unclear. V was clipped by 2 bases and J by 4 bases, with 2 bases between them. Germline assignment: CDR1 SNHLY and CDR2 FYNNEI. CDR3 length equals 11 residues. The CDR3 DNA sequence: TGTGCCAGCAGTGAACTAGAGACCCAGTACTTC. It encodes CASSELETQYF.

This chain links TRBV11-2 with TRBJ2-2, with a tentative D call TRBD2 (6 bases). V dropped 10 bases and J dropped 5 bases, with 17 bases sitting between them. CDR1 and CDR2 (germline): SGHAT, FQNNGV. The CDR3 has 14 residues. CDR3 DNA sequence: TGTGCCATCCGTAGGAGGGCGGGTACCGGGGAGCTGTTTTTT. It encodes CAIRRRAGTGELFF. The full variable domain, with the rest looked up from reference TRBV11-2 and TRBJ2-2, is EAGVAQSPRYKIIEKRQSVAFWCNPISGHATLYWYQQILGQGPKLLIQFQNNGVVDDSQLPKDRFSAERLKGVDSTLKIQPAKLEDSAVYLCAIRRRAGTGELFFGEGSRLTVL.